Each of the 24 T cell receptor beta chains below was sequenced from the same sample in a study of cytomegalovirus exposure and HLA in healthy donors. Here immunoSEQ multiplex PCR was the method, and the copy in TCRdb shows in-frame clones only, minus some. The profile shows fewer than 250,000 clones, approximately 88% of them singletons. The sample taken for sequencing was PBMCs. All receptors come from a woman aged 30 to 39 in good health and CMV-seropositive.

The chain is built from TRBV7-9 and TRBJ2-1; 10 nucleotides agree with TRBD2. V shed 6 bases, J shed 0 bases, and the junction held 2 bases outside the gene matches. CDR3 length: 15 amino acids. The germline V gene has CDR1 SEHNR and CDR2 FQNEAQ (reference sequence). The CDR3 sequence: CASRIAGGSYNEQFF. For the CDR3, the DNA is TGTGCCAGCAGAATAGCGGGGGGCTCCTACAATGAGCAGTTCTTC.

In nucleotides, the CDR3 is TGTGCCAGCAGTATAACTAGCGGGGCCGGGGAGCTGTTTTTT. Its translation is CASSITSGAGELFF. The V gene is TRBV2, the J gene TRBJ2-2, with 10 bases matching TRBD2. The germline V gene has CDR1 SNHLY and CDR2 FYNNEI. With V trimmed by 5 bases and J by 6 bases, 3 bases remained unmatched. The CDR3 extends over 14 amino acids.

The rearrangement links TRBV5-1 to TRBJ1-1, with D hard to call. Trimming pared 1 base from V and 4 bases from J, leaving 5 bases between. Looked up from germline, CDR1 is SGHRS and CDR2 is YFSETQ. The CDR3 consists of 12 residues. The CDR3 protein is CASSLTSTEAFF. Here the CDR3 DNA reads TGCGCCAGCAGCTTGACCTCCACTGAAGCTTTCTTT.

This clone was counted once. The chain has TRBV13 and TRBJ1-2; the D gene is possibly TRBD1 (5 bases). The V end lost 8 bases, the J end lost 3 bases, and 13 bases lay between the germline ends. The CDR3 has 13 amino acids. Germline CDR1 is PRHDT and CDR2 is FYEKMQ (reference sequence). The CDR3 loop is CASRPGTDYGYTF. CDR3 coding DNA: TGTGCCAGCCGCCCCGGGACGGACTATGGCTACACCTTC.

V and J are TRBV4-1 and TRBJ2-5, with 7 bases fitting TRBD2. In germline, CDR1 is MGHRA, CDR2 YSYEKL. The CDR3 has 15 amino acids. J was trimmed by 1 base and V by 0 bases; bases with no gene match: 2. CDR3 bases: TGCGCCAGCAGCCAAGAATGGACTAGCCAAGAGACCCAGTACTTC. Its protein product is CASSQEWTSQETQYF.

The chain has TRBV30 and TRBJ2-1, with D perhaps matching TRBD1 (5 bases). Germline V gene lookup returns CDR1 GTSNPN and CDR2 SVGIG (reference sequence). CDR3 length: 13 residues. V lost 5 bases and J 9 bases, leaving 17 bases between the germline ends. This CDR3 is CAWVSTVNGEQFF. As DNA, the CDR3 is TGTGCCTGGGTATCGACAGTAAACGGTGAGCAGTTCTTC.

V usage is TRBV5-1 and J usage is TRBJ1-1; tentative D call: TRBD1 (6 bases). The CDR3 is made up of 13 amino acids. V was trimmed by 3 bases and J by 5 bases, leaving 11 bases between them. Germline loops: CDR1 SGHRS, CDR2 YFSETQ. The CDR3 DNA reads TGCGCCAGCAGCTCGGATAGGGGGACTGAAGCTTTCTTT. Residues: CASSSDRGTEAFF.

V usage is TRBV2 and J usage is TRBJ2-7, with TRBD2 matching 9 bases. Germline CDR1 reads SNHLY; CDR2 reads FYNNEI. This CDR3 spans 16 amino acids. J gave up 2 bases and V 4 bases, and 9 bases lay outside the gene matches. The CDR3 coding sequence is TGTGCCAGCAGTGCAACTAGCGGGCAAAACCCCTACGAGCAGTACTTC. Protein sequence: CASSATSGQNPYEQYF. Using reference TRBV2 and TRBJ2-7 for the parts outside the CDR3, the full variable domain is EPEVTQTPSHQVTQMGQEVILRCVPISNHLYFYWYRQILGQKVEFLVSFYNNEISEKSEIFDDQFSVERPDGSNFTLKIRSTKLEDSAMYFCASSATSGQNPYEQYFGPGTRLTVT.

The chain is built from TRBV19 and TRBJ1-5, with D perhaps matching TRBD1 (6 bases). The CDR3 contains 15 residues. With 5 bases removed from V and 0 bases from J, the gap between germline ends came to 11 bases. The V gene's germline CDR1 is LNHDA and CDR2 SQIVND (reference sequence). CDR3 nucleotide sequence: TGTGCCAGTAGTCCACGGACAGTTAGCAATCAGCCCCAGCATTTT. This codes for CASSPRTVSNQPQHF.

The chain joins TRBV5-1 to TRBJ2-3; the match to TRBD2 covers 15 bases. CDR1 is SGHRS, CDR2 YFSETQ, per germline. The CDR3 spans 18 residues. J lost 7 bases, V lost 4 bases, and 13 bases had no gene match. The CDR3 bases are TGCGCCAGCAGCGCGAAGTCCGGGACTAGCGGGAGGCCTAATACGCAGTATTTT. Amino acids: CASSAKSGTSGRPNTQYF. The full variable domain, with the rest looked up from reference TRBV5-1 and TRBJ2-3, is KAGVTQTPRYLIKTRGQQVTLSCSPISGHRSVSWYQQTPGQGLQFLFEYFSETQRNKGNFPGRFSGRQFSNSRSEMNVSTLELGDSALYLCASSAKSGTSGRPNTQYFGPGTRLTVL.

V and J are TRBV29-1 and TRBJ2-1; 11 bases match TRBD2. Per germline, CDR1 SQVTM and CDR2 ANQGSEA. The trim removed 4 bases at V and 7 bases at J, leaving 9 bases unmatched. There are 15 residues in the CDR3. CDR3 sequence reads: CSVALAGGSANEQFF. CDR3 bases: TGCAGCGTTGCCTTAGCGGGAGGGTCTGCGAATGAGCAGTTCTTC.

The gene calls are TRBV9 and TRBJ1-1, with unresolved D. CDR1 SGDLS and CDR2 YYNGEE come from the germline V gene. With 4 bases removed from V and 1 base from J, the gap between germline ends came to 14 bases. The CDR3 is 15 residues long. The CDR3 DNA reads TGTGCCAGCAGCCCCCGGACCGCTCCGAACACTGAAGCTTTCTTT. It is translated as CASSPRTAPNTEAFF.

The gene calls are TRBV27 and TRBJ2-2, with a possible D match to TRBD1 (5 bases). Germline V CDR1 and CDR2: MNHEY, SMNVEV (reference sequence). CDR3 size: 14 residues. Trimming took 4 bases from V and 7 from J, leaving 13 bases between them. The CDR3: CASSSAPGIGELFF. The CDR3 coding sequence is TGTGCCAGCAGTTCAGCACCAGGGATCGGGGAGCTGTTTTTT.

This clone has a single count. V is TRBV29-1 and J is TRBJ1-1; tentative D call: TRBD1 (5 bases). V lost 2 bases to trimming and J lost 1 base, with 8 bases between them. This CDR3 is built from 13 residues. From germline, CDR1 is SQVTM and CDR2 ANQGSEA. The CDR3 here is CSVETGGNTEAFF. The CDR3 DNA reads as TGCAGCGTTGAAACGGGGGGGAACACTGAAGCTTTCTTT.

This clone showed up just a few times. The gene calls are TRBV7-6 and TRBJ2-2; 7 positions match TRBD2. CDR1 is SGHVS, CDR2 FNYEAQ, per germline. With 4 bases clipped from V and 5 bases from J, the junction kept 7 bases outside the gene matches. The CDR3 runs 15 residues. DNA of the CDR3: TGTGCCAGCAGCTCGCTCGAGGGAGGGACCGGGGAGCTGTTTTTT. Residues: CASSSLEGGTGELFF.

CDR3 amino acids: CSASMGQLNTEAFF. The CDR3, as DNA: TGCAGCGCCAGCATGGGACAATTAAACACTGAAGCTTTCTTT. The chain uses TRBV29-1 and TRBJ1-1, with D possibly being TRBD1 (6 bases). The V gene lost 7 bases and the J gene lost 2 bases, with 17 bases spanning the gap. The germline gives CDR1 SQVTM, CDR2 ANQGSEA. CDR3 size: 14 residues.

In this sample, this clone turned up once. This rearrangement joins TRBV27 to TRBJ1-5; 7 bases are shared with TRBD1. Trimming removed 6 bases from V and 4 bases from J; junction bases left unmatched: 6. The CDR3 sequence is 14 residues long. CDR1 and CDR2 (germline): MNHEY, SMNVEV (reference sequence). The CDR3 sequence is CASRSDRVNQPQHF. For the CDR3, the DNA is TGTGCCAGCAGATCCGACAGGGTTAATCAGCCCCAGCATTTT.

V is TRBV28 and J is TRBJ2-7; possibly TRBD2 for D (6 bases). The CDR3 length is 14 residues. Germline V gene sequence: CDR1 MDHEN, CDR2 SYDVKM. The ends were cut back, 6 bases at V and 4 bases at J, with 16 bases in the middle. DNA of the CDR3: TGTGCCAGCAGAAAAAGGAGGGCCACTTACGAGCAGTACTTC. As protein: CASRKRRATYEQYF.

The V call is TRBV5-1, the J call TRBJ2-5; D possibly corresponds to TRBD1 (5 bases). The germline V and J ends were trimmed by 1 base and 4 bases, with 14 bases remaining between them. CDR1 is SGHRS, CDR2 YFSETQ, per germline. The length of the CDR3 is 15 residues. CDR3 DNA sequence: TGCGCCAGCAGCTTGCTCTGGGGCTCCGGAGAGACCCAGTACTTC. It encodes CASSLLWGSGETQYF.

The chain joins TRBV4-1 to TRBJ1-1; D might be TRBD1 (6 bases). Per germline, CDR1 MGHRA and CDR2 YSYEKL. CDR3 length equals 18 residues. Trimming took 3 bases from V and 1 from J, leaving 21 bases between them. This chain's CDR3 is CASSHPTGWGQPNTEAFF. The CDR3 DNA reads TGCGCCAGCAGCCATCCGACAGGTTGGGGCCAACCGAACACTGAAGCTTTCTTT.

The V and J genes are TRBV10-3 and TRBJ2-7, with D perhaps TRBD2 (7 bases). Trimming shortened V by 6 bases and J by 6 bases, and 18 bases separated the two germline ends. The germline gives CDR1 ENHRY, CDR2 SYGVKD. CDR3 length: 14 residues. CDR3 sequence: CAISPNGGLGEQYF. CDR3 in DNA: TGTGCCATCAGCCCAAACGGGGGGCTCGGCGAGCAGTACTTC.

The CDR3 DNA reads as TGTGCCAGCAGCTCAGACGGCGGGGCGAACAATGAGCAGTTCTTC. This gives the protein CASSSDGGANNEQFF. The chain employs TRBV7-3 and TRBJ2-1; possible D gene TRBD2, 6 bases. Trimming removed 4 bases at V and 5 bases at J, with 15 bases between. This CDR3 is built from 15 residues. Germline V gene lookup returns CDR1 SGHTA and CDR2 FQGTGA.

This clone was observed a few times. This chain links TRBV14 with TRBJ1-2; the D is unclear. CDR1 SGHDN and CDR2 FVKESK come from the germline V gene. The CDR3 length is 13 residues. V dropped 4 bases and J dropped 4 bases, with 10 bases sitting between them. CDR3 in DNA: TGTGCCAGCAGCCGTCGGAATGGCTATGGCTACACCTTC. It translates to CASSRRNGYGYTF.

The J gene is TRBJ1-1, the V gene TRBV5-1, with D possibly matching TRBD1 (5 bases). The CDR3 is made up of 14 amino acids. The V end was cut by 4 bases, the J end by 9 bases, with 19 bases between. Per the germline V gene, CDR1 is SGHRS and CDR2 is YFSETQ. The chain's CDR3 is CASSPGQGEMKAFF. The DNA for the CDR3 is TGCGCCAGCAGCCCCGGCCAGGGAGAGATGAAAGCTTTCTTT.